The table lists the clone carrying this TCR beta chain with a few counts. The CDR3 spans 15 residues. Germline CDR1 and CDR2: SEHNR and FQNEAQ (reference sequence). V lost 1 base, J lost 2 bases, and 11 bases lay in between. In the original analysis: Cell counts per sample came from amplifying reference gene primers. Sequencing was performed with immunoSEQ multiplex PCR; in TCRdb, only in-frame clones are kept and a portion is missing. V and J calls and clone size come straight from that table; D and trimming were deduced from the DNA. Seen here are about 220,000 clones, more than 70% observed once, and the top ten hold 3.6%. This specimen comes from a study of blood T cell repertoires in COVID-19.

The sequence came from a woman older than 75 with acute or convalescent COVID-19. The gene calls are TRBV7-9 and TRBJ1-1; D may be TRBD1 (6 bases). Sequenced: peripheral blood. The CDR3 spells CASSLGVGANTEAFF. For the CDR3, the DNA is TGTGCCAGCAGCTTAGGGGTGGGGGCTAACACTGAAGCTTTCTTT.